The 18 T cell receptor beta chains reported below all come from one sample, sequenced in a study of blood T cell repertoires in COVID-19. Only in-frame clones appear in the TCRdb table, and some are missing; sequencing was by immunoSEQ multiplex PCR. The sample has about 98,000 clones; approximately 84% are singletons. Sequencing was carried out using peripheral blood. The source of these receptors is a woman aged 80 or over with acute or convalescent COVID-19.

This chain uses TRBV2 with TRBJ1-2; D is unresolved. V was trimmed by 0 bases and J by 4 bases, leaving 3 bases between them. The CDR3 runs 12 residues. Germline V lookup: CDR1 SNHLY, CDR2 FYNNEI. CDR3 residues: CASSEASYGYTF. Here the CDR3 DNA reads TGTGCCAGCAGTGAAGCCTCCTATGGCTACACCTTC. The whole variable domain, filled in from reference TRBV2 and TRBJ1-2, reads EPEVTQTPSHQVTQMGQEVILRCVPISNHLYFYWYRQILGQKVEFLVSFYNNEISEKSEIFDDQFSVERPDGSNFTLKIRSTKLEDSAMYFCASSEASYGYTFGSGTRLTVV.

The chain employs TRBV2 and TRBJ2-7; the match to TRBD2 covers 11 bases. V shed 8 bases and J 2 bases; nucleotides not matched to a gene: 8. The CDR3 length is 15 residues. In germline, CDR1 is SNHLY, CDR2 FYNNEI. The CDR3 nucleotides are TGTGCCAGCCAGGCTACTAGCGGGGGTCCCTACGAGCAGTACTTC. Protein: CASQATSGGPYEQYF.

V is TRBV6-5 and J is TRBJ1-6, with D possibly being TRBD1 (5 bases). Trimming cost V 7 bases and J 7 bases, with 14 bases left between them. This CDR3 spans 14 amino acids. From germline, CDR1 is MNHEY and CDR2 SVGAGI. The CDR3 sequence is CASMWGSGNSPLHF. For the CDR3, the DNA is TGTGCCAGCATGTGGGGCAGCGGGAATTCACCCCTCCACTTT.

The chain recombines TRBV28 with TRBJ2-7, with TRBD1 matching over 9 bases. This CDR3 is built from 15 residues. Germline CDR1 reads MDHEN; CDR2 reads SYDVKM. V shed 5 bases, J shed 1 base, and the junction held 6 bases outside the gene matches. In DNA, the CDR3 is TGTGCCAGCAGTCCCTCGGGACAGGGATCCTACGAGCAGTACGTC. Translating gives CASSPSGQGSYEQYV.

The chain is built from TRBV12-3 or TRBV12-4 and TRBJ2-7, with TRBD2 matching 7 bases. The CDR3 contains 13 residues. After removal of 3 bases from V and 6 bases from J, the junction contained 5 bases not matched to a gene. The CDR3 here is CASSLGGEAEQYV. In nucleotides, the CDR3 is TGTGCCAGCAGTTTGGGGGGGGAAGCCGAGCAGTACGTC.

This clone has just a few counts. The chain joins TRBV2 to TRBJ2-2; TRBD1 agrees at 10 bases. J lost 7 bases, V lost 6 bases, and 5 bases had no gene match. Germline CDR1 SNHLY, CDR2 FYNNEI. This CDR3 region has 14 residues. The CDR3 spells CASRMTGGIGELFF. CDR3 DNA: TGTGCCAGCAGGATGACAGGGGGCATCGGGGAGCTGTTTTTT.

The V and J genes are TRBV28 and TRBJ1-5; weak D call: TRBD1 (6 bases). Trimming removed 3 bases at V and 3 bases at J, with 18 bases between. CDR1 is MDHEN, CDR2 SYDVKM, per germline. The CDR3 totals 17 residues. The CDR3, as DNA: TGTGCCAGCAGTTTGCTGACCATGGACAGTTTCAATCAGCCCCAGCATTTT. It is translated as CASSLLTMDSFNQPQHF.

Comments on this clone: A much larger clone differs by one base, so this may be a read error. The rearrangement joins TRBV6-5 to TRBJ1-6, with D tentatively TRBD1 (5 bases). The CDR3 is 15 amino acids. Trimming took 6 bases from V and 0 from J, leaving 9 bases between them. Germline values: CDR1 MNHEY, CDR2 SVGAGI. The CDR3 DNA is TGTGCCAGCAGGGGGGGGAGCTCCTATAATTCACCCCTCCACTTT. Translation gives CASRGGSSYNSPLHF.

The J gene is TRBJ1-1, the V gene TRBV7-2; D might be TRBD1 (6 bases). Germline V gives CDR1 SGHTA, CDR2 FQGNSA. V dropped 1 base and J dropped 11 bases, with 17 bases sitting between them. The length of the CDR3 is 14 residues. CDR3 in amino acids: CASSLDVRGFGAFF. The CDR3 DNA is TGTGCCAGCAGCTTAGATGTCAGGGGCTTTGGGGCTTTCTTT.

This rearrangement joins TRBV28 to TRBJ1-5; 8 bases agree with TRBD1. The CDR3 is made up of 16 amino acids. Germline values: CDR1 MDHEN, CDR2 SYDVKM. J gave up 0 bases and V 5 bases, and 6 bases lay outside the gene matches. CDR3 nucleotide sequence: TGTGCCAGCAGTGACGGACAGGGCAGTAGCAATCAGCCCCAGCATTTT. Its translation is CASSDGQGSSNQPQHF.

This chain joins TRBV24-1 and TRBJ2-3, with D possibly TRBD2 on 6 matching bases. Trimming removed 4 bases at V and 0 bases at J, with 16 bases between. Germline V gives CDR1 KGHDR, CDR2 SFDVKD. This CDR3 is built from 17 residues. The CDR3 loop reads CATSDPGTRTSTDTQYF. The CDR3, as DNA: TGTGCCACCAGTGACCCCGGGACTCGAACTAGCACAGATACGCAGTATTTT.

This clone came up a few times. The V gene is TRBV5-8, the J gene TRBJ1-1, with 12 bases aligning to TRBD1. V gave up 10 bases and J gave up 4 bases; unmatched junction bases: 8. This CDR3 is 14 amino acids long. The germline V gene has CDR1 SGHTS and CDR2 YDEGEE. This CDR3 is CAFPGQGASTEAFF. The CDR3 DNA is TGTGCCTTCCCGGGACAGGGGGCGAGCACTGAAGCTTTCTTT.

This rearrangement joins TRBV9 to TRBJ1-2; 9 nucleotides agree with TRBD1. Germline V gene lookup returns CDR1 SGDLS and CDR2 YYNGEE. J was trimmed by 4 bases and V by 3 bases; bases with no gene match: 7. The CDR3 runs 15 residues. The CDR3 coding sequence is TGTGCCAGCAGCGAAGGGACAGGGCTTCGCTATGGCTACACCTTC. This gives the protein CASSEGTGLRYGYTF.

The gene calls are TRBV29-1 and TRBJ1-2, with 10 bases aligning to TRBD1. Unmatched junction bases numbered 5, after V lost 6 bases and J lost 4 bases. The CDR3 totals 13 residues. Germline values: CDR1 SQVTM, CDR2 ANQGSEA. CDR3 in DNA: TGCAGCGTGGGGACAGGGGCCCCCTATGGCTACACCTTC. Residues: CSVGTGAPYGYTF.

The count of this clone is one. The chain is built from TRBV28 and TRBJ1-2; D is undetermined. Germline lookup yields CDR1 MDHEN and CDR2 SYDVKM. The CDR3 totals 14 residues. Trimming cost V 6 bases and J 8 bases, with 19 bases left between them. CDR3 protein: CASRAGLMGSGYTF. The DNA of the CDR3 is TGTGCCAGCAGGGCCGGACTTATGGGTTCGGGCTACACCTTC.

The rearrangement links TRBV6-4 to TRBJ2-1; weak D call: TRBD2 (7 bases). V was clipped by 7 bases and J by 8 bases, with 15 bases between them. The CDR3 is 13 residues long. Germline CDR1 and CDR2: MRHNA and SNTAGT. CDR3 DNA: TGTGCCAGCACCTCCGGGGGGCGCGATGAGCAGTTCTTC. Amino acids: CASTSGGRDEQFF.

This clone was detected only once. The chain combines TRBV2 with TRBJ1-6, with D maybe TRBD1 (6 bases). V lost 6 bases to trimming and J lost 3 bases, with 15 bases between them. CDR3 size: 16 residues. The germline V gene has CDR1 SNHLY and CDR2 FYNNEI. CDR3: CASRQGRAGYNSPLHF. The CDR3 DNA sequence: TGTGCCAGCAGGCAGGGGAGGGCAGGCTATAATTCACCCCTCCACTTT.

This chain connects TRBV11-3 to TRBJ2-3; the D gene is possibly TRBD2 (6 bases). Germline loops: CDR1 SGHNT, CDR2 YENEEA. V lost 2 bases, J lost 3 bases, and 12 bases lay in between. CDR3 size: 15 residues. The CDR3 here is CASSLSSAGTDTQYF. As DNA, the CDR3 is TGTGCCAGCAGCTTATCTAGCGCGGGTACAGATACGCAGTATTTT.